Listed below are T cell receptor beta chains from one sample, sequenced in a study of beta chain features in type 1 diabetes. Sequencing was performed with immunoSEQ multiplex PCR; in TCRdb, only in-frame clones are kept and a portion is missing. The data hold hundreds of thousands of clones, with 10% to 12% observed a single time. What was sequenced was naive CD4+ T cells from blood. The receptors shown here come from a woman aged 18-29 years in good health. Both conserved end residues are part of each CDR3. The D gene is left open where the match is weak. The listing skips clone size in some rows; elsewhere it reads once, few, many or a size class.

>TRBV30|-|few|TRBJ1-1
CAWTQTGTSEAFF
TGTGCCTGGACTCAAACCGGGACAAGTGAAGCTTTCTTT
>TRBV7-9|TRBD2|few|TRBJ2-2
CASSAPSSGSTYTGELFF
TGTGCCAGCAGCGCCCCCTCTAGCGGGAGCACTTATACCGGGGAGCTGTTTTTT
>TRBV7-9|TRBD1|-|TRBJ2-2
CASSFLDRDTGELFF
TGTGCCAGCAGCTTTCTGGACAGGGACACCGGGGAGCTGTTTTTT
>TRBV7-9|-|few|TRBJ2-6
CASSLATTSGANVLTF
TGTGCCAGCAGCTTGGCAACAACCTCTGGGGCCAACGTCCTGACTTTC
>TRBV19|TRBD1|few|TRBJ2-1
CASSTRDRAYNEQFF
TGTGCCAGTAGTACCCGGGACAGGGCCTACAATGAGCAGTTCTTC
>TRBV27|TRBD1|few|TRBJ1-6
CASSWDRGNSPLHF
TGTGCCAGCAGTTGGGACAGGGGGAATTCACCCCTCCACTTT
>TRBV9|-|-|TRBJ1-4
CASSVSPRGTNEKLFF
TGTGCCAGCAGCGTATCCCCTCGGGGAACTAATGAAAAACTGTTTTTT
>TRBV15|-|-|TRBJ1-4
CATSQDRTNEKLFF
TGTGCCACCAGCCAGGACAGAACGAATGAAAAACTGTTTTTT
>TRBV29-1|-|few|TRBJ1-2
CSVGTGLDYGYTF
TGCAGCGTCGGTACAGGGTTAGACTATGGCTACACCTTC
>TRBV7-2|-|-|TRBJ2-7
CASSLRTHSYEQYF
TGTGCCAGCAGCCTAAGGACACACTCCTACGAGCAGTACTTC
>TRBV5-1|-|few|TRBJ2-2
CASSFNSPNTGELFF
TGCGCCAGCAGCTTTAACTCCCCCAACACCGGGGAGCTGTTTTTT
>TRBV23-1|-|-|TRBJ2-7
CASSQSLSDGYYEQYF
TGCGCCAGCAGTCAATCTCTCTCGGACGGCTACTACGAGCAGTACTTC
>TRBV29-1|TRBD1|-|TRBJ1-2
CSVLPGQGNYGYTF
TGCAGCGTCCTCCCTGGACAGGGCAACTATGGCTACACCTTC
>TRBV5-6|TRBD2|-|TRBJ2-1
CASSSLAGGHEQFF
TGTGCCAGCAGCTCCCTAGCGGGGGGGCACGAGCAGTTCTTC
>TRBV6-6|TRBD1|few|TRBJ2-3
CASRNDREHTDTQYF
TGTGCCAGCAGGAATGACAGGGAACACACAGATACGCAGTATTTT
>TRBV15|-|-|TRBJ2-5
CATSRAGFGETQYF
TGTGCCACCAGTAGGGCGGGTTTTGGGGAGACCCAGTACTTC
>TRBV27|TRBD1|-|TRBJ2-1
CASSSLTGLVFNEQFF
TGTGCCAGCAGTTCGTTGACAGGGCTCGTCTTCAATGAGCAGTTCTTC
>TRBV13|TRBD2|-|TRBJ2-5
CASSLVAGGPKTQYF
TGTGCCAGCAGCTTAGTAGCGGGAGGGCCCAAGACCCAGTACTTC
>TRBV14|-|-|TRBJ1-6
CASSQEVANSPLHF
TGTGCCAGCAGCCAAGAAGTAGCCAATTCACCCCTCCACTTT
>TRBV5-1|-|few|TRBJ2-2
CASSLDAGAGELFF
TGCGCCAGCAGCTTGGACGCCGGGGCCGGGGAGCTGTTTTTT
>TRBV4-2|-|-|TRBJ1-2
CASSQEQTGPYGYTF
TGTGCCAGCAGCCAAGAACAGACGGGCCCTTATGGCTACACCTTC
>TRBV4-1|TRBD2|few|TRBJ2-3
CASSQTSSGILVTQYF
TGCGCCAGCAGCCAAACCTCTAGCGGGATCTTAGTTACGCAGTATTTT
>TRBV19|-|-|TRBJ1-5
CASSDLGSNQPQHF
TGTGCCAGTAGTGACCTCGGGAGCAATCAGCCCCAGCATTTT
>TRBV7-2|-|-|TRBJ2-7
CASSFSRNEQYF
TGTGCCAGCAGCTTTAGCCGCAACGAGCAGTACTTC
>TRBV29-1|-|few|TRBJ1-5
CSVGGYGNNQPQHF
TGCAGCGTTGGGGGGTATGGCAATAATCAGCCCCAGCATTTT
>TRBV4-2|-|-|TRBJ2-5
CASSLEARETQYF
TGTGCCAGCAGCCTAGAAGCCAGAGAGACCCAGTACTTC
>TRBV7-2|-|-|TRBJ1-1
CASSDPNTEAFF
TGTGCCAGCAGCGACCCGAACACTGAAGCTTTCTTT
>TRBV7-2|-|-|TRBJ2-2
CASSVSATGELFF
TGTGCCAGCAGCGTCTCAGCTACCGGGGAGCTGTTTTTT
>TRBV7-9|-|-|TRBJ1-1
CASSFRRGVTEAFF
TGTGCCAGCAGCTTTAGGCGTGGGGTGACTGAAGCTTTCTTT
>TRBV6-5|-|-|TRBJ2-5
CASRPGSQETQYF
TGTGCCAGCAGGCCGGGGTCCCAAGAGACCCAGTACTTC
>TRBV4-2|-|few|TRBJ2-1
CASSQPVGKGRNEQFF
TGTGCCAGCAGCCAGCCGGTAGGGAAGGGACGCAATGAGCAGTTCTTC
>TRBV4-1|TRBD1|-|TRBJ2-1
CASSQGQKDNEQFF
TGCGCCAGCAGCCAGGGACAGAAGGACAATGAGCAGTTCTTC
>TRBV2|TRBD2|-|TRBJ2-1
CASMGAGNEQFF
TGTGCCAGCATGGGAGCGGGAAATGAGCAGTTCTTC
>TRBV18|TRBD1|-|TRBJ1-2
CASSPWTGRYGYTF
TGTGCCAGCTCACCATGGACAGGGCGTTATGGCTACACCTTC
>TRBV2|-|-|TRBJ2-6
CASTSPWRGTGANVLTF
TGTGCCAGCACCTCCCCCTGGAGAGGGACGGGGGCCAACGTCCTGACTTTC
>TRBV5-1|-|few|TRBJ2-1
CASSPFPGVGNEQFF
TGCGCCAGCAGCCCATTTCCGGGCGTGGGGAATGAGCAGTTCTTC
>TRBV29-1|-|-|TRBJ1-4
CSVYREGLFF
TGCAGCGTTTACAGGGAGGGACTGTTTTTT
>TRBV7-2|-|-|TRBJ2-2
CASSLYGRPNTGELFF
TGTGCCAGCAGCTTATACGGTCGTCCGAACACCGGGGAGCTGTTTTTT
>TRBV5-1|-|-|TRBJ2-1
CASSLMYEQFF
TGCGCCAGCAGCTTAATGTATGAGCAGTTCTTC
>TRBV7-6|TRBD2|few|TRBJ2-5
CASSPIRTSGGETQYF
TGTGCCAGCAGCCCCATTCGGACTAGCGGGGGAGAGACCCAGTACTTC
>TRBV28|-|-|TRBJ2-6
CASRLTGANVLTF
TGTGCCAGCAGACTAACTGGGGCCAACGTCCTGACTTTC
>TRBV7-9|TRBD1|-|TRBJ2-1
CASSLPDRVGNEQFF
TGTGCCAGCAGCTTACCCGACAGGGTCGGGAATGAGCAGTTCTTC
>TRBV28|-|-|TRBJ1-1
CATGTEAFF
TGTGCCACGGGAACTGAAGCTTTCTTT
>TRBV30|-|-|TRBJ2-5
CAWRKTGQVQETQYF
TGTGCCTGGAGGAAAACAGGCCAAGTGCAAGAGACCCAGTACTTC
>TRBV30|-|-|TRBJ1-1
CAWSPQGSDGAFF
TGTGCCTGGAGTCCCCAGGGGTCGGACGGGGCTTTCTTT
>TRBV5-4|TRBD1|few|TRBJ2-1
CASSFGTGSHNEQFF
TGTGCCAGCAGCTTTGGGACAGGGTCCCACAATGAGCAGTTCTTC
>TRBV29-1|-|-|TRBJ1-1
CSVTFIAKSGTEAFF
TGCAGCGTTACTTTCATCGCTAAGTCGGGCACCGAAGCTTTCTTT